These T cell receptor beta chains were read from a single sample in a study of CD8 T cells in Susac syndrome. TCRdb called the immunoSEQ multiplex PCR reads again in MiXCR, with one record for every CDR3 protein. The table records 80,000 or so distinct CDR3 sequences, approximately 96% of them present only once. The sequencing sample was made of CD8+ T cells from PBMCs. The receptors here all came from a human donor with Susac syndrome. CDR3s include the opening cysteine and the closing phenylalanine or tryptophan. The D gene is left open where the match is weak. Size is omitted from some rows. Given values are once, few, many or a class for expanded clones.

d_gene | j_gene | abundance | v_gene | CDR3nt | CDR3aa
. | TRBJ1-5 | . | TRBV7-9 | TGTGCCAGCAGCTTAGACTGGGGGAATCAGCCCCAGCATTTT | CASSLDWGNQPQHF
TRBD2 | TRBJ2-4 | . | TRBV7-6 | TGTGCCAGCAGCTTCTTAAGCGGGGACTTAGCCAAAAACATTCAGTACTTC | CASSFLSGDLAKNIQYF
. | TRBJ2-3 | . | TRBV12-3/TRBV12-4 | TGTGCCAGCAGTCCCAGACAGAGTCAGGGCACAGATACGCAGTATTTT | CASSPRQSQGTDTQYF
. | TRBJ1-1 | . | TRBV6-2/TRBV6-3 | TGTGCCAGCAGTTACTCCGACAGCACTGAAGCTTTCTTT | CASSYSDSTEAFF
TRBD2 | TRBJ2-4 | . | TRBV4-3 | TGCGCCAGCAGCCAAGAACGGACTAGTAGGGACATTCAGTACTTC | CASSQERTSRDIQYF
TRBD1 | TRBJ1-5 | . | TRBV9 | TGTGCCAGCAGCGTCGGGACAGGGGGCTCGGAACAGCCCCAGCATTTT | CASSVGTGGSEQPQHF
. | TRBJ2-5 | . | TRBV4-3 | TGCGCCAGCAGCCAAGAGCTCGCAGGGCGATCCCAAGAGACCCAGTACTTC | CASSQELAGRSQETQYF
TRBD1 | TRBJ1-1 | . | TRBV13 | TGTGCCAGCAGACTACGTTCAGGGGGCGCAGCTGAAGCTTTCTTT | CASRLRSGGAAEAFF
. | TRBJ1-2 | . | TRBV9 | TGTGCCAGCAGCGTCAGGGAGTATTATGGCTACACCTTC | CASSVREYYGYTF
. | TRBJ1-2 | . | TRBV15 | TGTGCCACCAGCAGAGATCGGAATGCTAAAGATGGCTACACCTTC | CATSRDRNAKDGYTF
TRBD2 | TRBJ2-7 | . | TRBV3-1 | TGTGCCAGCAGCCAAGATGGGAGGGCCACCTACGAGCAGTACTTC | CASSQDGRATYEQYF
TRBD1 | TRBJ1-2 | . | TRBV7-9 | TGTGCCAGCAGCTCCAAGGGACAGGGGGATCGTGGCTACACCTTC | CASSSKGQGDRGYTF
. | TRBJ2-3 | . | TRBV20-1 | TGCAGTGCACCGGTCGAGGATACGCAGTATTTT | CSAPVEDTQYF
TRBD2 | TRBJ2-1 | . | TRBV18 | TGTGCCAGCTCACCATCTAGCGGTCGTAACAAGGTCGATGAGCAGTTCTTC | CASSPSSGRNKVDEQFF
. | TRBJ2-7 | . | TRBV6-2/TRBV6-3 | TGTGCCAGCAGTTACTCAGACACCTACGAGCAGTACTTC | CASSYSDTYEQYF
. | TRBJ1-2 | . | TRBV10-3 | TGTGCCATCAATGGGGGCGGTGGCTACACCTTC | CAINGGGGYTF
. | TRBJ2-7 | . | TRBV20-1 | TGCAGTGCTAGAGAGGACAGCTTCTCCTACGAGCAGTACTTC | CSAREDSFSYEQYF
. | TRBJ2-3 | . | TRBV12-3/TRBV12-4 | TGTGCCAGCAGTTTCGAGACAGATACGCAGTATTTT | CASSFETDTQYF
TRBD2 | TRBJ2-5 | once | TRBV5-5 | TGTGCCAGCAGCTTGAGACTAGCGGGGGGCAATCGACGGGAGACCCAGTACTTC | CASSLRLAGGNRRETQYF
TRBD2 | TRBJ2-5 | . | TRBV29-1 | TGCAGCGTTGAGAAGCGGGGGTACAGGAAGACCCAGTACTTC | CSVEKRGYRKTQYF
. | TRBJ2-7 | . | TRBV29-1 | TGCAGCGAATCATTGGCGGGCATCTTCTACGAGCAGTACTTC | CSESLAGIFYEQYF
. | TRBJ1-1 | . | TRBV4-2 | TGTGCCAGCAGCCAAACCCCGATGGGGGTGGGTGAAGCTTTCTTT | CASSQTPMGVGEAFF
. | TRBJ1-5 | . | TRBV28 | TGTGCCAGCAGTCCCGTGGGGGGACTCCAGCCCCAGCATTTT | CASSPVGGLQPQHF
. | TRBJ2-2 | . | TRBV24-1 | TGTGCCACCAGTGACCCTAATCCCTCGACCGAGGACTGGCCCGGGGAGCTGTTTTTT | CATSDPNPSTEDWPGELFF
. | TRBJ1-1 | . | TRBV9 | TGTGCCAGCAGCGCTAGATTGGGGGGAACTGAAGCTTTCTTT | CASSARLGGTEAFF
TRBD1 | TRBJ1-1 | . | TRBV14 | TGTGCCAGCAGCCAATGGGGACAGGGTGGAACTGAAGCTTTCTTT | CASSQWGQGGTEAFF
. | TRBJ2-2 | . | TRBV4-1 | TGCGCCAGCAGCCAAGCTGGGGCCAGCCCTTTGGCCGGGGAGCTGTTTTTT | CASSQAGASPLAGELFF
. | TRBJ1-6 | . | TRBV20-1 | TGCAGTGCTCCCCGGAGGGGTGCCAATAATTCACCCCTCCACTTT | CSAPRRGANNSPLHF
. | TRBJ1-5 | . | TRBV4-3 | TGCGCCAGCAGCCAATCGTTAGCGGGGCTAGGCAATCAGCCCCAGCATTTT | CASSQSLAGLGNQPQHF
TRBD1 | TRBJ2-5 | . | TRBV15 | TGTGCCACCCGAAGATCAGGGGGCCAAGAGACCCAGTACTTC | CATRRSGGQETQYF
. | TRBJ2-7 | once | TRBV7-2 | TGTGCCAGCAGCTCCCGACGGGTCGGTTATGACGAGCAGTACTTC | CASSSRRVGYDEQYF
. | TRBJ2-5 | . | TRBV7-2 | TGTGCCAGCAGCTTAACAGGGCCGCGACAAGAGACCCAGTACTTC | CASSLTGPRQETQYF
. | TRBJ1-1 | . | TRBV15 | TGTGCCACCAGAGAAAACGGCCTAGGCACTGAAGCTTTCTTT | CATRENGLGTEAFF
. | TRBJ2-5 | . | TRBV7-9 | TGTGCCAGCAGTCGACCCCTAAAGACCCAGTACTTC | CASSRPLKTQYF
TRBD1 | TRBJ2-3 | . | TRBV7-9 | TGTGCCAGCAGCTTAGGTCGCGGCAGGGGGCTTGAAGATACGCAGTATTTT | CASSLGRGRGLEDTQYF
. | TRBJ1-2 | . | TRBV5-1 | TGCGCCAGCAGCTTGGACGGGGCAGGATATGGCTACACCTTC | CASSLDGAGYGYTF
TRBD1 | TRBJ2-5 | . | TRBV7-9 | TGTGCCAGCAGCTCGGACAGGGACCAGACCCAGTACTTC | CASSSDRDQTQYF
. | TRBJ2-7 | . | TRBV4-2 | TGTGCCAGCAGCCAAGATTGGGGGGACCACGAGCAGTACTTC | CASSQDWGDHEQYF
. | TRBJ2-1 | once | TRBV7-9 | TGTGCCAGCAGCTTAGCAGTCAGGGTACTAGACGTATCCTACAATGAGCAGTTCTTC | CASSLAVRVLDVSYNEQFF
TRBD1 | TRBJ1-2 | . | TRBV27 | TGTGCCAGCAGTGGATCGCCGGACAGGGTGGCCCACTATGGCTACACCTTC | CASSGSPDRVAHYGYTF
. | TRBJ1-5 | . | TRBV9 | TGTGCCAGCAGCTCCAAGGGGAATAGCAATCAGCCCCAGCATTTT | CASSSKGNSNQPQHF
. | TRBJ2-1 | . | TRBV24-1 | TGTGCCACCAGTGATTTATGGAGTGAGCAGTTCTTC | CATSDLWSEQFF
. | TRBJ1-2 | . | TRBV7-8 | TGTGCCAGCAGCTTATTAGGGCAGGGCGATGGCTACACCTTC | CASSLLGQGDGYTF
. | TRBJ1-1 | . | TRBV27 | TGTGCCAGCAGTTTATTCCCCGAGAACACTGAAGCTTTCTTT | CASSLFPENTEAFF
. | TRBJ1-1 | . | TRBV7-9 | TGTGCCAGCCCCGGTGGCACTGAAGCTTTCTTT | CASPGGTEAFF
. | TRBJ2-7 | . | TRBV30 | TGTGCCTGGAGTTCGGGTGACACCTTCTACGAGCAGTACTTC | CAWSSGDTFYEQYF
. | TRBJ2-1 | . | TRBV20-1 | TGCAGTGCTGGCGTCTGGACAGAATACAATGAGCAGTTCTTC | CSAGVWTEYNEQFF
TRBD1 | TRBJ2-7 | . | TRBV29-1 | TGCAGCGTCGATACCGGGACAGGGGCTTTCTACGAGCAGTACTTC | CSVDTGTGAFYEQYF
. | TRBJ2-1 | . | TRBV19 | TGTGCCAGTTGGGCCTACAATGAGCAGTTCTTC | CASWAYNEQFF
TRBD1 | TRBJ2-1 | . | TRBV11-2 | TGTGCCAGCAGCGGCCTACAGGGGGATGAGCAGTTCTTC | CASSGLQGDEQFF
TRBD2 | TRBJ2-3 | . | TRBV9 | TGTGCCAGCACGTCCGGCGGGAGGTCCACAGATACGCAGTATTTT | CASTSGGRSTDTQYF
. | TRBJ2-1 | . | TRBV6-5 | TGTGCCAGCACGGTGACTGGGGCGCAGTTCTTC | CASTVTGAQFF
. | TRBJ2-1 | . | TRBV5-6 | TGTGCCAGCAGCTTGTGGGACAATGAGCAGTTCTTC | CASSLWDNEQFF